Shown below are 27 T cell receptor beta chains from a single sample sequenced in a study of blood T cell repertoires in COVID-19. The data were produced by immunoSEQ multiplex PCR, yet TCRdb's version contains in-frame clones alone and is incomplete. The sample records around 230,000 clones, 88% being singletons. The sequenced sample consisted of PBMCs or T cells enriched from blood (not recorded which). The receptors originated from a woman aged 40 to 55 with acute COVID-19.

V and J are TRBV6-4 and TRBJ2-3, with D maybe TRBD1 (6 bases). The CDR3 loop spans 16 amino acids. V was cut by 5 bases and J by 0 bases, with 15 bases left in between. Germline loops: CDR1 MRHNA, CDR2 SNTAGT. CDR3: CASSPGVPPSTDTQYF. CDR3 coding DNA: TGTGCCAGCAGTCCAGGGGTCCCACCTAGCACAGATACGCAGTATTTT.

J is TRBJ2-1 and V is TRBV4-3; 7 positions agree with TRBD2. V was clipped by 4 bases and J by 4 bases; unmatched bases: 10. CDR1 and CDR2 from the germline V gene are LGHNA and YSLEER. The CDR3 has 16 amino acids. CDR3 bases: TGCGCCAGCAGCCGAGCGGTAGCGGGTTTATACAATGAGCAGTTCTTC. Protein: CASSRAVAGLYNEQFF.

The chain recombines TRBV19 with TRBJ1-2, with unresolved D. Between the trimmed V and J ends, which lost 2 bases and 2 bases, there was a span of 9 bases. Germline V gene lookup returns CDR1 LNHDA and CDR2 SQIVND (reference sequence). The CDR3 runs to 14 residues. The CDR3 DNA reads as TGTGCCAGTAGTATAAGAGTTCCCAACTATGGCTACACCTTC. As protein: CASSIRVPNYGYTF.

J is TRBJ1-3 and V is TRBV29-1; D perhaps matches TRBD1 (6 bases). The CDR3 length is 14 residues. The V and J ends lost 4 bases and 0 bases respectively, with 10 bases between them. Germline V gene data show CDR1 as SQVTM and CDR2 as ANQGSEA. As DNA, the CDR3 is TGCAGCGTTGGCTCAGGGGACTCTGGAAACACCATATATTTT. This codes for CSVGSGDSGNTIYF.

This clone turned up a few times. V is TRBV21-1 and J is TRBJ1-2; the table's D call of TRBD1 was not tested on the DNA. TRBV21-1 has pseudogene status. The CDR3 contains 12 residues. CDR3 coding DNA: TGTGCCAGGTGGACAGGCTACTATGGCTACACCTTC. This sequence encodes CARWTGYYGYTF.

This clone occurred once. The genes are TRBV7-9 and TRBJ1-1; TRBD1 matches at 7 bases. Germline CDR1 and CDR2: SEHNR and FQNEAQ (reference sequence). V trimming: 3 bases; J trimming: 6 bases; junction bases outside the gene matches: 7. CDR3 length equals 14 residues. The CDR3 region has the DNA TGTGCCAGCAGCTTTCGACAGGGAAACGCTGAAGCTTTCTTT. Its protein product is CASSFRQGNAEAFF.

The CDR3 nucleotides are TGTGCCAGCAGCCCTCACATGAACACTGAAGCTTTCTTT. Its translation: CASSPHMNTEAFF. The chain employs TRBV9 and TRBJ1-1; D gene ambiguous. Trimming removed 4 bases at V and 0 bases at J, with 7 bases between. This CDR3 comprises 13 residues. Germline V lookup: CDR1 SGDLS, CDR2 YYNGEE.

This clone was recorded once. The chain recombines TRBV4-1 with TRBJ1-5, with D possibly TRBD1 on 6 matching bases. This CDR3 region has 15 residues. V was cut by 0 bases and J by 7 bases, with 13 bases left in between. Germline V lookup: CDR1 MGHRA, CDR2 YSYEKL. The CDR3 DNA is TGCGCCAGCAGCCAAGAATCAGGGGTGGGCCAGCCCCAGCATTTT. Encoded protein: CASSQESGVGQPQHF.

The chain has TRBV4-3 and TRBJ2-1; D call uncertain. V lost 1 base and J 8 bases, leaving 9 bases between the germline ends. Germline lookup yields CDR1 LGHNA and CDR2 YSLEER. The length of the CDR3 is 13 residues. CDR3 sequence (DNA): TGCGCCAGCAGCCAAGCATTAGCCTATGAGCAGTTCTTC. It encodes CASSQALAYEQFF.

This rearrangement joins TRBV18 to TRBJ2-1; 11 bases match TRBD2. In germline, CDR1 is KGHSH, CDR2 LQKENI. V shed 6 bases, J shed 2 bases, and the junction held 6 bases outside the gene matches. The CDR3 covers 16 residues. In DNA form, the CDR3 reads TGTGCCAGCTCGCTTCTAGCGGGGGGAACCTACAATGAGCAGTTCTTC. Translation: CASSLLAGGTYNEQFF.

The count of this clone is one. This chain uses TRBV12-5 with TRBJ1-3; possibly TRBD1 for D (5 bases). The CDR3 is made up of 17 amino acids. V lost 0 bases, J lost 0 bases, and 12 bases lay in between. Germline V gene sequence: CDR1 LGHNT, CDR2 FRNRAP. CDR3 nucleotides: TGTGCTAGTGGTTTGGTACGGGGGATATTCTCTGGAAACACCATATATTTT. Translating gives CASGLVRGIFSGNTIYF.

The chain has TRBV5-1 and TRBJ2-6; D ambiguous. V lost 0 bases, J lost 5 bases, and 3 bases lay in between. The germline gives CDR1 SGHRS, CDR2 YFSETQ. The CDR3 runs 13 residues. CDR3 nucleotides: TGCGCCAGCAGCTTGGCTTGGGCCAACGTCCTGACTTTC. Its translation is CASSLAWANVLTF.

This rearrangement joins TRBV2 to TRBJ2-1; TRBD2 matches at 10 bases. CDR1 is SNHLY and CDR2 is FYNNEI in the germline V gene. The CDR3 loop spans 15 amino acids. With V trimmed by 3 bases and J by 8 bases, 7 bases remained unmatched. CDR3 in DNA: TGTGCCAGCAGTGAGGAGCGGGGGGGGCTAGATGAGCAGTTCTTC. It codes for CASSEERGGLDEQFF.

This CDR3 reads CASSQGNIYGYTF. DNA of the CDR3: TGCGCCAGCAGCCAGGGGAATATCTATGGCTACACCTTC. The chain uses TRBV5-1 and TRBJ1-2; weak D call: TRBD1 (6 bases). CDR1 SGHRS and CDR2 YFSETQ come from the germline V gene. V was shortened by 4 bases and J by 4 bases, with 11 bases between the two germline ends. This CDR3 comprises 13 residues.

This clone appeared a single time. The CDR3, as DNA: TGTGCCAGCGGCACATCCATCCGACTGTTTTTT. Translating gives CASGTSIRLFF. The J gene is TRBJ1-4, the V gene TRBV10-3; no clear D. Per germline, CDR1 ENHRY and CDR2 SYGVKD. Trimming cost V 10 bases and J 13 bases, with 16 bases left between them. This CDR3 contains 11 residues.

V usage is TRBV2 and J usage is TRBJ2-2, with 8 bases that match TRBD1. The J segment lost 6 bases and the V segment lost 5 bases, leaving 5 bases of the junction unmatched. Germline V gene data show CDR1 as SNHLY and CDR2 as FYNNEI. The CDR3 spans 14 residues. CDR3 nucleotides: TGTGCCAGCAGTCGACAGGGGAGGTCCGGGGAGCTGTTTTTT. Its translation: CASSRQGRSGELFF.

This rearrangement joins TRBV9 to TRBJ1-3, with TRBD1 as a possible D gene (5 bases). CDR3 length: 15 amino acids. Germline CDR1 and CDR2: SGDLS and YYNGEE. The V end was cut by 0 bases, the J end by 2 bases, with 9 bases between. The CDR3 spells CASSVGQGAGNTIYF. In DNA form, the CDR3 reads TGTGCCAGCAGCGTAGGGCAGGGCGCTGGAAACACCATATATTTT.

The chain uses TRBV9 and TRBJ2-5; 10 positions agree with TRBD1. Germline V CDR1 and CDR2: SGDLS, YYNGEE. The CDR3 covers 15 residues. The V segment lost 4 bases and the J segment 4 bases; nucleotides outside the gene matches: 7. CDR3 bases: TGTGCCAGCAGCACGGCCGGGACAGGGGTAGAGACCCAGTACTTC. Its protein is CASSTAGTGVETQYF.

CDR3 coding DNA: TGTGCCAGCAGCAACCATCGGACTAGCGGAAACACCGGGGAGCTGTTTTTT. As protein: CASSNHRTSGNTGELFF. The rearrangement uses TRBV5-4 and TRBJ2-2, with 10 bases aligning to TRBD2. The CDR3 consists of 17 residues. Looked up from germline, CDR1 is SGHNT and CDR2 is YYREEE (reference sequence). The trim removed 4 bases at V and 2 bases at J, leaving 8 bases unmatched.

This chain uses TRBV6-1 with TRBJ2-7; 14 nucleotides align to TRBD2. The CDR3 has 15 amino acids. The germline CDR1 and CDR2 sequences are MNHNS and SASEGT. Trimming at V came to 3 bases and at J to 7 bases, leaving 5 bases not matched to a gene. This chain's CDR3 is CASSDGTSGSQEQYV. DNA of the CDR3: TGTGCCAGCAGTGACGGGACTAGCGGGAGTCAAGAGCAGTACGTC.

This chain joins TRBV20-1 and TRBJ2-7; possible D gene TRBD2, 5 bases. The CDR3 extends over 13 amino acids. CDR1 and CDR2 from the germline V gene are DFQATT and SNEGSKA (reference sequence). V gave up 3 bases and J gave up 2 bases, with 11 bases separating them. DNA for the CDR3: TGCAGTGCTAGTACGGAGGTCACCTACGAGCAGTACTTC. The encoded protein is CSASTEVTYEQYF.

This sequence joins TRBV5-1 and TRBJ2-2; 8 bases map to TRBD1. Germline values: CDR1 SGHRS, CDR2 YFSETQ. The trim removed 1 base at V and 4 bases at J, leaving 27 bases unmatched. CDR3 length: 23 amino acids. CDR3 region: CASSLPSLQGAVSAQRATGELFF. In nucleotides, the CDR3 is TGCGCCAGCAGCTTGCCCTCTCTTCAGGGGGCGGTGAGCGCGCAGCGGGCCACCGGGGAGCTGTTTTTT.

The gene calls are TRBV3-1 (or the pseudogene TRBV3-2) and TRBJ1-1; D may be TRBD1 (5 bases). V dropped 5 bases and J dropped 6 bases, with 19 bases sitting between them. Germline V lookup: CDR1 LGHDT, CDR2 YNNKEL (reference sequence). This CDR3 has 15 residues. CDR3 nucleotides: TGTGCCAGCAGCAAAGGCAGTACAGGCAGGTCTGAAGCTTTCTTT. Protein sequence: CASSKGSTGRSEAFF.

V is TRBV6-2 or TRBV6-3 and J is TRBJ2-2, with TRBD2 matching over 11 bases. The junction had 9 bases not matched to a gene; V was cut back by 4 bases and J by 11 bases. This CDR3 is built from 15 residues. CDR1 and CDR2 from the germline V gene are MNHEY and SVGEGT. The CDR3 spells CASSLLAGDFGELFF. The CDR3 DNA reads as TGTGCCAGCAGTTTACTAGCGGGAGATTTTGGTGAGCTGTTTTTT.

This clone came up a few times. CDR3 coding DNA: TGTGCCTGGAGTGTACTAGCGGGGGGACCTACAGATACGCAGTATTTT. This sequence encodes CAWSVLAGGPTDTQYF. The chain carries TRBV30 and TRBJ2-3, with 12 bases fitting TRBD2. The germline V gene encodes CDR1 GTSNPN and CDR2 SVGIG (reference sequence). There are 16 residues in the CDR3. The trim removed 0 bases at V and 3 bases at J, leaving 4 bases unmatched.

The chain employs TRBV5-1 and TRBJ2-1, with D tentatively TRBD1 (5 bases). Per germline, CDR1 SGHRS and CDR2 YFSETQ. V dropped 2 bases and J dropped 4 bases, with 13 bases sitting between them. This CDR3 spans 15 amino acids. The DNA of the CDR3 is TGCGCCAGCAGCTTCCAACGGACAAATTACAATGAGCAGTTCTTC. Its translation is CASSFQRTNYNEQFF. Drawing the rest from reference TRBV5-1 and TRBJ2-1, the complete variable domain is KAGVTQTPRYLIKTRGQQVTLSCSPISGHRSVSWYQQTPGQGLQFLFEYFSETQRNKGNFPGRFSGRQFSNSRSEMNVSTLELGDSALYLCASSFQRTNYNEQFFGPGTRLTVL.

On this clone itself: In the same sample, other DNA sequences code for this CDR3. The rearrangement joins TRBV6-5 to TRBJ1-1, with D possibly TRBD1 on 6 matching bases. From germline, CDR1 is MNHEY and CDR2 SVGAGI. This CDR3 spans 13 amino acids. Trimming left V 6 bases short and J 1 base short, with 9 bases between. The CDR3 nucleotides are TGTGCCAGCAGCCCGACAGGGAACACTGAAGCTTTCTTT. Protein: CASSPTGNTEAFF.